One sample yielded the 2 T cell receptor beta chains listed below, sequenced in a study of response to subunit inactivated influenza vaccine. TCRdb passed the RT-PCR reads through MiXCR, listing each CDR3 protein once. This sample carries about 540,000 distinct CDR3 sequences, around 21% of them seen once, and the ten largest clones take 2.8%. In addition, the sample was reused for a study of T cells expressing NK-cell markers. That study adds: Researchers built TCR beta cDNA using 5'RACE template switching with UMIs.

The sequencing used CD4+ T cells sorted from PBMCs, collected less than 13 days after vaccination. The source of these receptors is a man in his fifties who received an inactivated influenza vaccine.

The V call is TRBV2, the J call TRBJ2-1; D perhaps matches TRBD2 (6 bases). V was trimmed by 6 bases and J by 8 bases, leaving 20 bases between them. The germline V gene encodes CDR1 SNHLY and CDR2 FYNNEI. CDR3 length equals 15 residues. Here the CDR3 DNA reads TGTGCCAGCAGAAAGACCGACGGGGGTATGGATGAGCAGTTCTTC. It translates to CASRKTDGGMDEQFF.

This clonotype was seen a handful of times. The chain is built from TRBV4-3 and TRBJ2-1, with D uncertain. From germline, CDR1 is LGHNA and CDR2 YSLEER. There are 12 residues in the CDR3. Trimming took off 0 bases at V and 6 bases at J, with 3 bases between the two ends. In DNA form, the CDR3 reads TGCGCCAGCAGCCAAGAGGGCAATGAGCAGTTCTTC. This sequence encodes CASSQEGNEQFF.